These 11 T cell receptor beta chains share one sample of origin, sequenced in a study of cytomegalovirus exposure and HLA in healthy donors. A multiplex PCR was run with 60 Vbeta primers and 13 Jbeta primers. Only in-frame clones appear in the TCRdb table, and some are missing; sequencing was by immunoSEQ multiplex PCR. The sample comprises about 120,000 clones, 70% to 80% of which are singletons, and 2% to 3% rests with the top ten. Sequencing used PBMCs. These receptors originate from a female donor in good health and CMV-seronegative.

The rearrangement joins TRBV19 to TRBJ1-5; D is possibly TRBD1 (5 bases). The CDR3 contains 16 residues. Trimming shortened V by 5 bases and J by 0 bases, and 14 bases separated the two germline ends. The germline V gene encodes CDR1 LNHDA and CDR2 SQIVND (reference sequence). The CDR3 spells CASSSKTVFSNQPQHF. CDR3 bases: TGTGCCAGTAGTTCTAAGACAGTCTTTAGCAATCAGCCCCAGCATTTT. The complete variable domain, with remaining parts taken from reference TRBV19 and TRBJ1-5, reads DGGITQSPKYLFRKEGQNVTLSCEQNLNHDAMYWYRQDPGQGLRLIYYSQIVNDFQKGDIAEGYSVSREKKESFPLTVTSAQKNPTAFYLCASSSKTVFSNQPQHFGDGTRLSIL.

The CDR3 loop reads CASSLAGSFPSTDTQYF. As DNA, the CDR3 is TGTGCCAGCAGCTTAGCCGGGTCCTTCCCTAGCACAGATACGCAGTATTTT. V is TRBV11-2 and J is TRBJ2-3, with D uncertain. The CDR3 is 17 residues long. Trimming removed 1 base at V and 0 bases at J, with 14 bases between. Germline V gene sequence: CDR1 SGHAT, CDR2 FQNNGV.

The CDR3 is CAWSVGGLGYTF. CDR3 DNA: TGTGCCTGGAGTGTTGGAGGGTTAGGCTACACCTTC. The chain is built from TRBV30 and TRBJ1-2; D is ambiguous. Trimming stripped 0 bases from V and 8 bases from J, with 10 bases between. Per germline, CDR1 GTSNPN and CDR2 SVGIG (reference sequence). The CDR3 is 12 residues long. Based on the CDR3 plus reference TRBV30 and TRBJ1-2, the full variable domain is SQTIHQWPATLVQPVGSPLSLECTVEGTSNPNLYWYRQAAGRGLQLLFYSVGIGQISSEVPQNLSASRPQDRQFILSSKKLLLSDSGFYLCAWSVGGLGYTFGSGTRLTVV.

In this sample, this clone turned up once. The chain recombines TRBV7-2 with TRBJ2-5; 7 bases align to TRBD2. V lost 4 bases and J lost 3; bases outside the gene matches: 11. CDR1 is SGHTA and CDR2 is FQGNSA in the germline V gene. CDR3 length equals 16 residues. This chain's CDR3 is CASSSRLGGGKETQYF. The CDR3 DNA follows: TGTGCCAGCAGCTCCAGGCTGGGGGGGGGAAAAGAGACCCAGTACTTC.

The chain is built from TRBV2 and TRBJ2-3; a weak D match, TRBD2 (6 bases). Trimming took 3 bases from V and 0 from J, leaving 10 bases between them. Germline V CDR1 and CDR2: SNHLY, FYNNEI. The CDR3 is 15 amino acids. The CDR3 nucleotides read TGTGCCAGCAGTGACGGCGGGGCTAGCACAGATACGCAGTATTTT. Protein: CASSDGGASTDTQYF.

The chain employs TRBV7-2 and TRBJ2-1; 8 bases align to TRBD1. J gave up 0 bases and V 6 bases, and 4 bases lay outside the gene matches. This CDR3 region has 15 residues. The germline CDR1 and CDR2 sequences are SGHTA and FQGNSA. CDR3 loop: CASSRDRSSYNEQFF. The CDR3 DNA follows: TGTGCCAGCAGTCGGGACAGGAGCTCCTACAATGAGCAGTTCTTC.

This rearrangement joins TRBV13 to TRBJ2-3, with D maybe TRBD2 (6 bases). CDR1 is PRHDT and CDR2 is FYEKMQ in the germline V gene (reference sequence). Trimming cost V 3 bases and J 2 bases, with 12 bases left between them. CDR3 length: 15 residues. The CDR3 bases are TGTGCCAGCAGCTTCCCGGGGACTTACACAGATACGCAGTATTTT. Protein sequence: CASSFPGTYTDTQYF.

This chain joins TRBV19 and TRBJ2-7, with 7 bases aligning to TRBD1. The J call may not be correct, given that the DNA end is closer to TRBJ2-1. The germline CDR1 and CDR2 sequences are LNHDA and SQIVND (reference sequence). The CDR3 has 18 amino acids. For the CDR3, the DNA is TGTGCCAGTAGTATATCGGGCAGGACAGGCAGCTCCTACAATGAGCAGTTCTTC. Encoded protein: CASSISGRTGSSYNEQFF.

This chain uses TRBV5-1 with TRBJ2-7, with D possibly matching TRBD1 (6 bases). This CDR3 region has 16 residues. Trimming pared 1 base from V and 3 bases from J, leaving 17 bases between. CDR1 and CDR2 from the germline V gene are SGHRS and YFSETQ. CDR3 sequence reads: CASSLTDSLSHYEQYF. CDR3 nucleotide sequence: TGCGCCAGCAGCTTGACGGACAGCCTTAGTCACTACGAGCAGTACTTC.

As regards this clone: The same CDR3 arises from other DNA sequences in this sample as well. The V gene is TRBV6-5, the J gene TRBJ1-2, with D tentatively TRBD1 (6 bases). V gave up 8 bases and J gave up 6 bases, with 16 bases separating them. The CDR3 is 13 amino acids. Germline lookup yields CDR1 MNHEY and CDR2 SVGAGI. CDR3 sequence: CASRTGTRHGYTF. DNA of the CDR3: TGTGCCAGCCGTACCGGGACAAGGCATGGCTACACCTTC.

The chain has TRBV7-2 and TRBJ1-6, with D possibly being TRBD1 (6 bases). Germline values: CDR1 SGHTA, CDR2 FQGNSA. The CDR3 sequence is 15 residues long. V shed 6 bases and J shed 10 bases, with 19 bases lying between them. CDR3 DNA: TGTGCCAGCAGTCCCCCGGGACACTACCAGTCACCCCTCCACTTT. Translated, it gives CASSPPGHYQSPLHF.